One T cell receptor (beta chain) is described in this entry. Its antigen is not identified. Germline V gene lookup returns CDR1 SGHTA and CDR2 FQGTGA. The CDR3 loop spans 17 amino acids. Trimming removed 9 bases from V and 0 bases from J, with 24 bases in between. The record originates from a study of B cell selection in AIRE deficiency. Regulatory T cells were sorted as CD4+CD25hiCD127low/negative cells. Study-wide findings and caveats: CDR3s were shorter in shared Treg sequences, reflecting few non-templated nucleotide insertions. Healthy donors alone shared under 35% of some 3,300 Treg sequences; patients alone approximately 9.1%.

Profiled with immunoSEQ multiplex PCR; TCRdb holds only in-frame clones, not every one. The repertoire holds 20,000 to 25,000 clones, with less than 95% as singletons. This sequence joins TRBV7-3 and TRBJ2-7; tentative D call: TRBD1 (5 bases). Sample: Tregs sorted from PBMCs. The TCR was taken from a human donor with AIRE deficiency. The CDR3 region is CASIPNRGHSISYEQYF. The CDR3 region has the DNA TGTGCCAGTATCCCAAACAGAGGACACTCGATCTCCTACGAGCAGTACTTC.